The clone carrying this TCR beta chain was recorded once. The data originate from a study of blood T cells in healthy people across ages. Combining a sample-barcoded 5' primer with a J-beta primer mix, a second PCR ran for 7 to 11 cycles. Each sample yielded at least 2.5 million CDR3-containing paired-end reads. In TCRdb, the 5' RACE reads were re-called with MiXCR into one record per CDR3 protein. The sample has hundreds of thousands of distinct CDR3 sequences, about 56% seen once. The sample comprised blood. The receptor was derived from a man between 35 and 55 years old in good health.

Here the CDR3 reads CASTQSGAEGQETQYF. For the CDR3, the DNA is TGTGCCAGCACTCAATCAGGGGCGGAAGGTCAAGAGACCCAGTACTTC. The rearrangement uses TRBV7-9 and TRBJ2-5, with D perhaps TRBD1 (6 bases). Trimming cost V 7 bases and J 2 bases, with 20 bases left between them. The CDR3 spans 16 residues. Germline CDR1 and CDR2: SEHNR and FQNEAQ (reference sequence).